Sequencing of this TCR beta chain was carried out in a study of blood T cell repertoires in COVID-19 (dated by TCRdb to between 2020 and 2021). Regarding the complete study: Samples from collaborators originated in the United States, Italy and Spain and spanned both the acute and convalescent phases of COVID-19. The prospective study material was composed of cDNA or gDNA derived from T cells, B-cell-depleted T cells, or PBMCs. Subjects who had been exposed to COVID-19, were actively infected with it, or had recovered from it provided the deeply sampled blood TCRbeta repertoires that made up the dataset. The repertoires were released in a freely available public database intended as a resource for research on the immune response to SARS-CoV-2. Samples were obtained from the ongoing ImmuneRACE study (first 160 participants) and from over 1,000 subjects provided by 6 global collaborators. Nearly every sample came with metadata listing a de-identified subject ID, COVID-19 status, age in years and sex. Where available, HLA class I and class II types were obtained from metadata supplied by the sample provider rather than from assay-based typing. Points the paper makes about the study in general: The quantity of clinical and demographic metadata differed by source and by participant and was supplied without curation.

Counted from cysteine to phenylalanine, this CDR3 has 18 amino acids. CDR3 DNA only is kept here, 54 bases in frame from base 1. Per the germline V gene (reference sequence), LGHDT is the CDR1 and YNNKEL is the CDR2. Trimming takes 6 bases off V and 2 bases off J; junction bases not matched to a gene: 15. A remark on this clone: The antigen it binds to is not known. Base qualities are missing; no much larger clone stands one base away.

The immunoSEQ Assay, a bias-controlled multiplex PCR, was used to amplify TCRbeta CDR3 regions from genomic DNA. The paper's processing steps were these. Nucleated cell counts per sample were estimated from amplification of reference gene primers within the assay. Sequence reads were collapsed and filtered to measure the absolute abundance of every unique TCRbeta CDR3 rearrangement. For each sample, productive Simpson clonality was calculated by taking the square root of Simpson's diversity index across productive rearrangements. Imported from immuneACCESS, the table was reduced by TCRdb to in-frame sequences with V and J called. These copies leave out some clones; in studies compared against another copy, an unresolved V gene accounts for under half, and the cause of the remainder is not known. V and J calls and clone size come straight from that table; D and trimming were deduced from the DNA. Present in this sample are about 230,000 clones, approximately 89% of which were seen just once. Of the sample, over 2% falls within the top ten clones.

Enrolling through a virtual design, the prospective study's participants ranged in age from roughly 18 to 89 years and lived across 24 United States geographic areas. To assign participants to cohorts, the prospective study relied on clinical history that participants themselves reported in a screening survey and a study questionnaire. Each participant in the prospective study had whole blood, serum and a nasopharyngeal or oropharyngeal swab collected by mobile phlebotomists. Prospective study participants could optionally give additional blood draws and questionnaires over an approximately two-month period. Blood samples from the prospective study were shipped frozen or at room temperature prior to DNA extraction.

This TCR was sampled from a middle-aged woman with acute COVID-19. The specimen sequenced was PBMCs or T cells enriched from blood (not recorded which). This chain joins TRBV3-1 (or the pseudogene TRBV3-2) to TRBJ2-1, and 8 bases in between align with TRBD2. The CDR3 region reads CASSLRGSGTPTYNEQFF. DNA sequence: TGTGCCAGCAGTCTGCGGGGTAGCGGGACTCCCACCTACAATGAGCAGTTCTTC.